The source of this TCR beta chain is a study of blood T cell repertoires in COVID-19. Study-wide background: Sites in the United States, Italy and Spain provided acute and convalescent COVID-19 samples.

Authors' data handling: From reference gene primer amplification, estimates of nucleated cell counts were derived. Profiled with immunoSEQ multiplex PCR; TCRdb holds only in-frame clones, not every one. Clonal size and the V and J genes are those of that table, whereas D and trimming came from the DNA. The sample has a few hundred thousand clones; roughly 90% are singletons. Seattle patients were enrolled during active infection and followed longitudinally. CDR3 length: 15 residues. Germline V gene data show CDR1 as LNHNV and CDR2 as YYDKDF (reference sequence). Trimming removed 0 bases from V and 0 bases from J, with 7 bases in between.

The TCR was taken from a woman aged 25-40 years with COVID-19, enrolled during active disease. V is TRBV15 and J is TRBJ2-3; no firm D call. Sequencing was done on a sample of peripheral blood. The CDR3: CATSRDPTSTDTQYF. CDR3 coding DNA: TGTGCCACCAGCAGAGACCCCACTAGCACAGATACGCAGTATTTT. The full variable domain, its missing parts supplied by reference TRBV15 and TRBJ2-3, is DAMVIQNPRYQVTQFGKPVTLSCSQTLNHNVMYWYQQKSSQAPKLLFHYYDKDFNNEADTPDNFQSRRPNTSFCFLDIRSPGLGDTAMYLCATSRDPTSTDTQYFGPGTRLTVL.